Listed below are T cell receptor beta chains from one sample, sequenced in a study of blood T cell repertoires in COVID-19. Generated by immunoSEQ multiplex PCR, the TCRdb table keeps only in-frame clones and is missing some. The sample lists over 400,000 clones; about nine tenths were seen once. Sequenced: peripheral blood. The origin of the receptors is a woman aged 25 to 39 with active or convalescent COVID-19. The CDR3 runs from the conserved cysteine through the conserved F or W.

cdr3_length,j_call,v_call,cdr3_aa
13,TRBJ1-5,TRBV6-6,CASKLEDNQPQHF
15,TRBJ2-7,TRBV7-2,CASSLAGTETYEQYF
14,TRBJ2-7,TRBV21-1,CASSKAGECGEQYF
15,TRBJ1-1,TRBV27,CASSLRGPESTEAFF
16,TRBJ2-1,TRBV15,CATSREVGLAANEQFF
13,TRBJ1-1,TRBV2,CASRRGADSEAFF
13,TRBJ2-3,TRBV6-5,CASSPLSGDTQYF
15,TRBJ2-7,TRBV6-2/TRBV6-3,CASSYNPGETYEQYF
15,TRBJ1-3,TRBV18,CASSPSGTSGNTIYF
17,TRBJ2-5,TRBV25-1,CASSDNPPLAGQETQYF
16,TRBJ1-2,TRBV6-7,CASSYPLDSNTHGYTF
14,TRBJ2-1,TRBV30,CAWSDSPSYNEQFF
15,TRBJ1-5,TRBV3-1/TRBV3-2,CASSQDSGSEQPQHF
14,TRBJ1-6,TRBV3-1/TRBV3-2,CASRPTTELSPLHF
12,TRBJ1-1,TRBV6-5,CAIWGVNTEAFF
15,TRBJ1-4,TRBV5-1,CASSAEGWGNEKLFF
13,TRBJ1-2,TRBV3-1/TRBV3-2,CASSSGEGYGYTF
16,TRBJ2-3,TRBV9,CASSVRDYRDTDTQYF
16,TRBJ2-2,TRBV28,CASRGRGLRNLGELFF
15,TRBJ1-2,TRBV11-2,CASSRGDRANYGYTF
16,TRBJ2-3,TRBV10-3,CAISELGDSNTDTQYF
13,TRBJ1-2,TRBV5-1,CASSEGQGRGYTF